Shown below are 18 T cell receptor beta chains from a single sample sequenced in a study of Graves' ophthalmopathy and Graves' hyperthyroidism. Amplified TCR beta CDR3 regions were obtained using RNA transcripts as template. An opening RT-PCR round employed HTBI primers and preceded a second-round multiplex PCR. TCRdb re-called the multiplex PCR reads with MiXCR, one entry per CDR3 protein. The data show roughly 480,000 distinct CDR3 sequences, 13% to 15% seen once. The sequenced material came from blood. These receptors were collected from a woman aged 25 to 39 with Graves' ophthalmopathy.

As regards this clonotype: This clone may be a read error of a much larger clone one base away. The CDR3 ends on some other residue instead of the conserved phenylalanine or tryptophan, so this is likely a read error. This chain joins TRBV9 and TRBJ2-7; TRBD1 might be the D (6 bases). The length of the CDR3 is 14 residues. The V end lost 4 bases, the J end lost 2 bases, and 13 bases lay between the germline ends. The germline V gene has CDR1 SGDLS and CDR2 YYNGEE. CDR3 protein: CASSTQGIPYEQYY. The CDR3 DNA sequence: TGTGCCAGCAGCACCCAGGGGATCCCCTACGAGCAGTACTAC.

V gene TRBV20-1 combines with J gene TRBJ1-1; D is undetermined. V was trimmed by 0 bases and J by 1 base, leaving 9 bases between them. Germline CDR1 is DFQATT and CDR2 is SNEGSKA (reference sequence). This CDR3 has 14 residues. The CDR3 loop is CSARDPGGNTEAFF. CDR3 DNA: TGCAGTGCTAGAGATCCGGGCGGGAACACTGAAGCTTTCTTT.

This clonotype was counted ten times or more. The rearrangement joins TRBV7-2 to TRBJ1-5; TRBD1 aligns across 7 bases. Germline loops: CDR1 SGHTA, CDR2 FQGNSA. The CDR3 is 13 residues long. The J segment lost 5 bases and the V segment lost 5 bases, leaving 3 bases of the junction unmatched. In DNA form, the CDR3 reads TGTGCCAGCAGCACCGACAGGGATCAGCCCCAGCATTTT. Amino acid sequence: CASSTDRDQPQHF. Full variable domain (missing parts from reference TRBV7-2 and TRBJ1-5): GAGVSQSPSNKVTEKGKDVELRCDPISGHTALYWYRQSLGQGLEFLIYFQGNSAPDKSGLPSDRFSAERTGGSVSTLTIQRTQQEDSAVYLCASSTDRDQPQHFGDGTRLSIL.

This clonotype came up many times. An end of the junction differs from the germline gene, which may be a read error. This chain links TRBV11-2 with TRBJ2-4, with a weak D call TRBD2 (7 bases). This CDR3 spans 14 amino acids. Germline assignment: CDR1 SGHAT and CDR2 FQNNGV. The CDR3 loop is CASSSTGGRDIKYF. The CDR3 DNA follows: TGTGCCAGCAGCTCGACGGGGGGCAGGGACATTAAGTACTTC.

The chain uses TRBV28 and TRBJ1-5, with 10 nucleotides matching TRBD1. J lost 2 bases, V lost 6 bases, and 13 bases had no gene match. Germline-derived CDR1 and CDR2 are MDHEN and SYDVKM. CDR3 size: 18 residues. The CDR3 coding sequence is TGTGCCAGCAGCCACAATACATTTGGGACAGGGGGCAATCAGCCCCAGCATTTT. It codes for CASSHNTFGTGGNQPQHF.

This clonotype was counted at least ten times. CDR3 region: CASSPRTGAGNSPLHF. The CDR3 DNA sequence: TGTGCCAGCAGTCCCCGGACGGGGGCGGGTAATTCACCCCTCCACTTT. The V call is TRBV6-1, the J call TRBJ1-6; D possibly corresponds to TRBD1 (6 bases). Germline CDR1 reads MNHNS; CDR2 reads SASEGT. The CDR3 length is 16 residues. Deletions cut 5 bases from V and 6 bases from J, with 17 bases between.

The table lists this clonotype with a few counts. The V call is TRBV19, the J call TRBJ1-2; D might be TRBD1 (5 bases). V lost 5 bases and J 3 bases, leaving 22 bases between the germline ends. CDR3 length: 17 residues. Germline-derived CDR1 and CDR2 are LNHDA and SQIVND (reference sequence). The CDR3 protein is CASSARGSLSRHYGYTF. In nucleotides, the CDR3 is TGTGCCAGTAGTGCGAGGGGCAGCCTCTCAAGACACTATGGCTACACCTTC.

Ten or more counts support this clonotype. CDR3 nucleotide sequence: TGTGCCAGCAGTAGCTCCGCGGGCAACCAAGAGACCCAGTACTTC. Its protein is CASSSSAGNQETQYF. The rearrangement uses TRBV6-4 and TRBJ2-5, with TRBD2 as a possible D gene (5 bases). This CDR3 has 15 amino acids. Germline loops: CDR1 MRHNA, CDR2 SNTAGT. Trimming left V 5 bases short and J 0 bases short, with 13 bases between.

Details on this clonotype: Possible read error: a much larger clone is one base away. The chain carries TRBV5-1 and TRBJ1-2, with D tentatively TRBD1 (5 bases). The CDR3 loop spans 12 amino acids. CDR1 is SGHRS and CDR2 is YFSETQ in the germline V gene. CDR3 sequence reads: CASSPDINGFTF. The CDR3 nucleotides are TGCGCCAGCAGCCCGGACATTAACGGCTTCACCTTC.

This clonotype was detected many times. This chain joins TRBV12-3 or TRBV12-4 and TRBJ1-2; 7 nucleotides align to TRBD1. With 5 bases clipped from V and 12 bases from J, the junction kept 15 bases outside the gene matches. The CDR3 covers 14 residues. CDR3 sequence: CASSRQNSGQRNTF. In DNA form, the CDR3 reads TGTGCCAGCAGTCGACAGAACTCGGGACAGCGGAACACCTTC.

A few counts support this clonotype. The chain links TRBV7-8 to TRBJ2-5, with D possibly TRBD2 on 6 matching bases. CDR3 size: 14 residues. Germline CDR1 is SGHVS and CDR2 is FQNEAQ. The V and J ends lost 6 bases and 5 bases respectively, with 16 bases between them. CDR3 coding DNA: TGTGCCAGCAGTCCCACCTCAGGGAGGGAGACCCAGTACTTC. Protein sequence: CASSPTSGRETQYF.

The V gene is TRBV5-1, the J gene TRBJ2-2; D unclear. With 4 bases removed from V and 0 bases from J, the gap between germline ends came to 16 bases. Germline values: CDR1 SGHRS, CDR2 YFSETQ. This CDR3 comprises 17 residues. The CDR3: CASSRSLTTTNTGELFF. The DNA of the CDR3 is TGCGCCAGCAGCCGCTCCCTTACAACTACGAACACCGGGGAGCTGTTTTTT.

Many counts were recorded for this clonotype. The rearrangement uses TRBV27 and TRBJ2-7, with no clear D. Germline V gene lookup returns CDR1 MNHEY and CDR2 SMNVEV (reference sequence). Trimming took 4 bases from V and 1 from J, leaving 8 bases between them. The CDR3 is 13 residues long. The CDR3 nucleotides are TGTGCCAGCAGTTATGCAGCATCCTACGAGCAGTACTTC. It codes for CASSYAASYEQYF.

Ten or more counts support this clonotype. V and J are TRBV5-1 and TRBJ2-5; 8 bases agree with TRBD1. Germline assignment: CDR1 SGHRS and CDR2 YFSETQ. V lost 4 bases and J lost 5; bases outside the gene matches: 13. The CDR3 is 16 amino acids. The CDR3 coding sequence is TGCGCCAGCAGCCCACACCCGGACAGGGCAGTGGAGACCCAGTACTTC. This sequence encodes CASSPHPDRAVETQYF.

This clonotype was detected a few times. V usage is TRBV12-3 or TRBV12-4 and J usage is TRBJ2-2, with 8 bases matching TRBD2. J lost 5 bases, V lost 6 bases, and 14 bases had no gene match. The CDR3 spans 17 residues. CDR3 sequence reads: CASRLPRRGAKTGELFF. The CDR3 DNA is TGTGCCAGCAGACTCCCTCGGCGGGGGGCAAAGACCGGGGAGCTGTTTTTT.

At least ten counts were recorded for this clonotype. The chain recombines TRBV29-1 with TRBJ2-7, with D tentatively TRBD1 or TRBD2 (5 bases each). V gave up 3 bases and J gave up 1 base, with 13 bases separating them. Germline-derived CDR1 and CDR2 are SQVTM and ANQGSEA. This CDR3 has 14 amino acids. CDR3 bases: TGCAGCGTTGACTCCGGGACCGCTTCCTACGAGCAGTACTTC. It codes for CSVDSGTASYEQYF.

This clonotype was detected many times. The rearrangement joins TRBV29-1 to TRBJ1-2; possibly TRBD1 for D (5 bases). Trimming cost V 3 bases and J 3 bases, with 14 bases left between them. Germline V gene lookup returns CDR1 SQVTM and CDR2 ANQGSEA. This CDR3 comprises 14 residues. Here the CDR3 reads CSVEEAGQDYGYTF. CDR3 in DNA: TGCAGCGTTGAGGAGGCAGGGCAGGACTATGGCTACACCTTC.

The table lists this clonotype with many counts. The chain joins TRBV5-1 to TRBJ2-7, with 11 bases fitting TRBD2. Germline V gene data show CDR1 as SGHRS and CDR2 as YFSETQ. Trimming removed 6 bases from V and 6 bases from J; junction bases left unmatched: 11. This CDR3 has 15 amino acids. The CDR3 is CASKSIAGGRGEQYF. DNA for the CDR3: TGCGCCAGCAAATCTATAGCGGGAGGGAGAGGCGAGCAGTACTTC.